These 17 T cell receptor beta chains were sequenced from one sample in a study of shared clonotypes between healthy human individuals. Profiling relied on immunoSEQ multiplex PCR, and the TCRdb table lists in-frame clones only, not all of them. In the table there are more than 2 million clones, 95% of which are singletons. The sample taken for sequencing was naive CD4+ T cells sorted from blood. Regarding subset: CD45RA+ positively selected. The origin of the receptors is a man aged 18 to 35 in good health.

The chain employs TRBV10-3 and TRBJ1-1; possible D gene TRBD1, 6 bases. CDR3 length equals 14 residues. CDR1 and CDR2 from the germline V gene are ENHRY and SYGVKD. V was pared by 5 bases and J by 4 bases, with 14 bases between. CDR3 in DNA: TGTGCCATCAGTAATCAGGGGAAGGCCACTGAAGCTTTCTTT. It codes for CAISNQGKATEAFF.

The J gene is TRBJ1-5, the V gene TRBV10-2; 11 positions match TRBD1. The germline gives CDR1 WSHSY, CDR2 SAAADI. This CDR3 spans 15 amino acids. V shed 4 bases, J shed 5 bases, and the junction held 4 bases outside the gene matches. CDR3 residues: CASSGDRGGHQPQHF. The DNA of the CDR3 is TGCGCCAGCAGTGGGGACAGGGGGGGTCATCAGCCCCAGCATTTT.

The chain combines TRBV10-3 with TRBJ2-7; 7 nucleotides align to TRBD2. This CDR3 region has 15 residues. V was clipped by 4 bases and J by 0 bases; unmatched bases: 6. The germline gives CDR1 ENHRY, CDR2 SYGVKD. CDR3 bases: TGTGCCATCAGTGTGGGGGGGTTAAGCTCCTACGAGCAGTACTTC. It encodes CAISVGGLSSYEQYF.

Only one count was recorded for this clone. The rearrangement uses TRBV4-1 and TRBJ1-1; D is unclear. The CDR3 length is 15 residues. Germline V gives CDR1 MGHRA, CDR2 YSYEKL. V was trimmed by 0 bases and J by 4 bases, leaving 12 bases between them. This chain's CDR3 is CASSQDIRDPTEAFF. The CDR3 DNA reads TGCGCCAGCAGCCAAGATATTAGGGATCCCACTGAAGCTTTCTTT.

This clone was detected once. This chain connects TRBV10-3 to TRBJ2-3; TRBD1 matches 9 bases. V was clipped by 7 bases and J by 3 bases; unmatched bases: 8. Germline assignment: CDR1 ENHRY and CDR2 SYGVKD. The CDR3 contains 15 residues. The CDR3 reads CAITMDRGPTDTQYF. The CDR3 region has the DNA TGTGCCATCACCATGGACAGGGGTCCGACAGATACGCAGTATTTT.

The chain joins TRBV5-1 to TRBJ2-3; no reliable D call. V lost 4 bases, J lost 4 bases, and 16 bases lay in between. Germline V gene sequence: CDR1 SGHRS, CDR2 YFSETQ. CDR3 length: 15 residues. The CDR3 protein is CASSPIDLSSDTQYF. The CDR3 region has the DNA TGCGCCAGCAGCCCCATAGACCTGAGCTCAGATACGCAGTATTTT.

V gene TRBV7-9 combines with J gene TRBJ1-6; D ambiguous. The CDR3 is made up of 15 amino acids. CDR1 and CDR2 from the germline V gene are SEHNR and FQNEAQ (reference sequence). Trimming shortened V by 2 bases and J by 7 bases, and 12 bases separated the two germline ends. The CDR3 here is CASSLWGMENSPLHF. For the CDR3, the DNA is TGTGCCAGCAGCTTATGGGGAATGGAGAATTCACCCCTCCACTTT.

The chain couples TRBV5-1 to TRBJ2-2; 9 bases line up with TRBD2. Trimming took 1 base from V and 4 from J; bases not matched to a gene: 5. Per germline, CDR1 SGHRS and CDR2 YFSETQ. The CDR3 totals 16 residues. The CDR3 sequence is CASSLRLAGSTGELFF. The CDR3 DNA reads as TGCGCCAGCAGCTTGCGCCTAGCGGGGAGCACCGGGGAGCTGTTTTTT.

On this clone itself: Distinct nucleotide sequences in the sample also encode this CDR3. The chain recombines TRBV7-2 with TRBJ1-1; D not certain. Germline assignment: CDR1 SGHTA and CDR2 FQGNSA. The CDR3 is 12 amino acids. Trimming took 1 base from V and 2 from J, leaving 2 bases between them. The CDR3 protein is CASSLDNTEAFF. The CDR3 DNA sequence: TGTGCCAGCAGCTTAGACAACACTGAAGCTTTCTTT. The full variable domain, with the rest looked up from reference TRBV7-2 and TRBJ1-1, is GAGVSQSPSNKVTEKGKDVELRCDPISGHTALYWYRQSLGQGLEFLIYFQGNSAPDKSGLPSDRFSAERTGGSVSTLTIQRTQQEDSAVYLCASSLDNTEAFFGQGTRLTVV.

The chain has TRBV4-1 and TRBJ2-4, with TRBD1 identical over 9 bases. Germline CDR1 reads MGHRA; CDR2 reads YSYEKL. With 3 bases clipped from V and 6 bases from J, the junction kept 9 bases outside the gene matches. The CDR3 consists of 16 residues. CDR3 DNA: TGCGCCAGCAGCCACCCCGGGGCGGGACAGGGAAACATTCAGTACTTC. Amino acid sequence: CASSHPGAGQGNIQYF.

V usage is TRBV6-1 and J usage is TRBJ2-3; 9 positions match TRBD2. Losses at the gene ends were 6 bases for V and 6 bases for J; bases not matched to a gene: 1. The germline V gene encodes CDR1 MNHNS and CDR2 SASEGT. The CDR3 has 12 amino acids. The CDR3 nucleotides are TGTGCCAGCAGGGGACTAGCCGATACGCAGTATTTT. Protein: CASRGLADTQYF.

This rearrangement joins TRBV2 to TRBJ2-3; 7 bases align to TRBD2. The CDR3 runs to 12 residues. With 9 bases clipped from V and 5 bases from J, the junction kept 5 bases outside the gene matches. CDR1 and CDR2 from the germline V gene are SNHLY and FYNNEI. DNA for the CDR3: TGTGCCAGAACAGGCGGGGGAGATACGCAGTATTTT. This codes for CARTGGGDTQYF.

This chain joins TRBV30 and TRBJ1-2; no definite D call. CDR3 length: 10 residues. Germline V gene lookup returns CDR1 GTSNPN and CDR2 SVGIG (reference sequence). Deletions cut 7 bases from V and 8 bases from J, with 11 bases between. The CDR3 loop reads CAYLHSGYTF. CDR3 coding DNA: TGTGCCTATCTTCATTCAGGCTACACCTTC.

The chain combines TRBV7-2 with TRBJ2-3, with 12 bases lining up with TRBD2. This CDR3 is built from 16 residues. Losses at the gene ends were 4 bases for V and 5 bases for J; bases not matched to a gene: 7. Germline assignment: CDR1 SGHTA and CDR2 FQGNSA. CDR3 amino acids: CASSYQTSGSRDTQYF. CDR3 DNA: TGTGCCAGCAGCTACCAGACTAGCGGGAGTAGAGATACGCAGTATTTT.

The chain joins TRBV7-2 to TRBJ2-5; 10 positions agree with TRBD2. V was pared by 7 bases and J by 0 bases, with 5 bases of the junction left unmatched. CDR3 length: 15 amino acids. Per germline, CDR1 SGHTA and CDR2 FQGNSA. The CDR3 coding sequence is TGTGCCAGCACCGTAGCGGGAGGCTACCAAGAGACCCAGTACTTC. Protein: CASTVAGGYQETQYF. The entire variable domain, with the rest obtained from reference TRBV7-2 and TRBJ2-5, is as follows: GAGVSQSPSNKVTEKGKDVELRCDPISGHTALYWYRQSLGQGLEFLIYFQGNSAPDKSGLPSDRFSAERTGGSVSTLTIQRTQQEDSAVYLCASTVAGGYQETQYFGPGTRLLVL.

The CDR3 DNA is TGTGCCAGCAGTTCTGACAGGGTCCCCCCTGAAGCTTTCTTT. It yields the protein CASSSDRVPPEAFF. The J gene is TRBJ1-1, the V gene TRBV6-1, with 7 bases identical to TRBD1. V shed 5 bases and J 6 bases; nucleotides not matched to a gene: 9. Per the germline V gene, CDR1 is MNHNS and CDR2 is SASEGT. The CDR3 contains 14 residues.

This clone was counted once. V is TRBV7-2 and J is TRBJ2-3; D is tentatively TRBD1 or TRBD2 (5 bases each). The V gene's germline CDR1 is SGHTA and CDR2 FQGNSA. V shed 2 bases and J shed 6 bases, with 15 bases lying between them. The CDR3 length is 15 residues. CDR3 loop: CASSLLSGAQDTQYF. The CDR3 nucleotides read TGTGCCAGCAGCTTATTGTCCGGGGCCCAGGATACGCAGTATTTT.